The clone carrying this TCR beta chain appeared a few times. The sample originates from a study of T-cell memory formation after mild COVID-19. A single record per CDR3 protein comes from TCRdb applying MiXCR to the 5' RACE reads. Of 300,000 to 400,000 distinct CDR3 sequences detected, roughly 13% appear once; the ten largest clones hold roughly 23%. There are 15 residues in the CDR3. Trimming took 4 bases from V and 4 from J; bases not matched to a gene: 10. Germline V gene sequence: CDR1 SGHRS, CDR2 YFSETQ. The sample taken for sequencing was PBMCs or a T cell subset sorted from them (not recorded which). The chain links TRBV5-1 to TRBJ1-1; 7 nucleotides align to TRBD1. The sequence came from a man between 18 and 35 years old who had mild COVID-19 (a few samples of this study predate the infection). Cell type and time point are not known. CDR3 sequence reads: CASSRDRARGTEAFF. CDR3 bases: TGCGCCAGCAGCAGAGACAGGGCCCGGGGCACTGAAGCTTTCTTT.